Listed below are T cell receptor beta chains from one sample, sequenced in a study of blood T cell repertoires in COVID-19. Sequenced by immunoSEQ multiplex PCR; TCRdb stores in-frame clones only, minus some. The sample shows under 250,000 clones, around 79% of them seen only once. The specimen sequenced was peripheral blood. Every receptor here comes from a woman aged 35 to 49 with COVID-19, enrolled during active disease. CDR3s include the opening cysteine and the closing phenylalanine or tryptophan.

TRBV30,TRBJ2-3,CAWSPRGFFTDTQYF
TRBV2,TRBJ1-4,CASSGVAEKLFF
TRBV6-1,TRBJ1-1,CASSDWPPREAFF
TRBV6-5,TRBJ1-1,CASRGRWVNTEAFF
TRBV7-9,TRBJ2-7,CASSSDRLVNAVPRYEQYF
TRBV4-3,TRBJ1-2,CASSQGQGGYGYTF
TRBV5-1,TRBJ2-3,CASSLTGGSTDTQYF
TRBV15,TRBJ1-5,CATRSVGDQPQHF
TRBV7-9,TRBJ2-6,CASSFGSGANVLTF
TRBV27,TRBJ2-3,CASSHYGSTDTQYF
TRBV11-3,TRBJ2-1,CASSSRKAKESYSEQFF
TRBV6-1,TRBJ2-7,CASSETAGVPYEQYF
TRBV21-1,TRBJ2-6,CASSNLWESGANVLTF
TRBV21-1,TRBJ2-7,CASWKQSGRVNEQYF
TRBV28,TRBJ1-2,CASSLSLGQGAPGYTF
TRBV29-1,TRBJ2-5,CSVQGGDWETQYF
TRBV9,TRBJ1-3,CASSVADYRGTGNTIYF
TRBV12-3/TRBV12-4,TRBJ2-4,CASSLGQGNIQYF
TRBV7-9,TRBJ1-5,CASSLVGQSEHF
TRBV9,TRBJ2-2,CASSVGGSTGELFF
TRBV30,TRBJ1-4,CAWSLLRDRGEKLFF
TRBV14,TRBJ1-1,CASSHLSKSNTEAFF